A selection of T cell receptor beta chains follows, all from one sample in a study of T cells after yellow fever vaccination. Via MiXCR, TCRdb re-called the 5' RACE reads, giving one row per CDR3 protein. Altogether around 340,000 distinct CDR3 sequences are present, more than 8.5% being singletons, with the ten largest covering 18%. Sequencing was performed on PBMCs, taken on the day of the first yellow fever vaccination. These receptors were obtained from a man aged 18 to 35 who received the YFV17D yellow fever vaccine. The CDR3 runs from the conserved cysteine through the conserved F or W. Fields, in order: CDR3 DNA, CDR3 protein, D gene, J gene, V gene, clone size. D genes are given only for firm matches. The size of a clone is reported for some rows only, either as once, few or many, or as a class for expanded clones.

cdr3_nt: TGCGCCAGCAGCCCATTGACGGACCCCACCGGGGAGCTGTTTTTT; cdr3_aa: CASSPLTDPTGELFF; d_call: -; j_call: TRBJ2-2; v_call: TRBV5-1; clone_size: many
cdr3_nt: TGTGCCATAGACGATGGCTACACCTTC; cdr3_aa: CAIDDGYTF; d_call: -; j_call: TRBJ1-2; v_call: TRBV7-9; clone_size: -
cdr3_nt: TGTGCCAGCAGCTCCGCGAACACTGAAGCTTTCTTT; cdr3_aa: CASSSANTEAFF; d_call: -; j_call: TRBJ1-1; v_call: TRBV5-6; clone_size: -
cdr3_nt: TGTGCCAGCAGCCTCCCGATCCCCGCCTACGAGCAGTACTTC; cdr3_aa: CASSLPIPAYEQYF; d_call: -; j_call: TRBJ2-7; v_call: TRBV7-9; clone_size: few
cdr3_nt: TGTGCCAGCAGTGCAACCGGATTCGCGCAGGGGCGCACTGAAGCTTTCTTT; cdr3_aa: CASSATGFAQGRTEAFF; d_call: -; j_call: TRBJ1-1; v_call: TRBV27; clone_size: few
cdr3_nt: TGTGCCATCAGCAAAGAAGGGGCCGGGACAGGGGATGGAAAACTGTTTTTT; cdr3_aa: CAISKEGAGTGDGKLFF; d_call: TRBD1; j_call: TRBJ1-4; v_call: TRBV10-3; clone_size: few
cdr3_nt: TGTGCCAGCAGTGAACGGGGCTATCCCGAAAGGGAGCTGTTTTTT; cdr3_aa: CASSERGYPERELFF; d_call: -; j_call: TRBJ2-2; v_call: TRBV2; clone_size: -
cdr3_nt: TGTGCCAGCGGCATGAGGGGGCCTTCACCCCTCCACTTT; cdr3_aa: CASGMRGPSPLHF; d_call: TRBD1; j_call: TRBJ1-6; v_call: TRBV27; clone_size: many
cdr3_nt: TGTGCCAGCAGACAGGCGGGGGGTGACAATGAGCAGTTCTTC; cdr3_aa: CASRQAGGDNEQFF; d_call: TRBD2; j_call: TRBJ2-1; v_call: TRBV7-2; clone_size: many
cdr3_nt: TGTGCCAGCAGCTTGGAGGGACTAGCGTTCGATGAGCAGTTCTTC; cdr3_aa: CASSLEGLAFDEQFF; d_call: TRBD2; j_call: TRBJ2-1; v_call: TRBV5-6; clone_size: few
cdr3_nt: TGTGCCAGCAGCTCACAGGGTTTAACCTCCTACGAGCAGTACTTC; cdr3_aa: CASSSQGLTSYEQYF; d_call: -; j_call: TRBJ2-7; v_call: TRBV7-2; clone_size: -
cdr3_nt: TGCGCCAGCAGCTTGGCGGACGGGCGCTCGGTGGAGACCCAGTACTTC; cdr3_aa: CASSLADGRSVETQYF; d_call: -; j_call: TRBJ2-5; v_call: TRBV5-1; clone_size: -
cdr3_nt: TGCGCCAGCAGCTTGGCCGAGGGAGGTGGGCCCCAGCATTTT; cdr3_aa: CASSLAEGGGPQHF; d_call: -; j_call: TRBJ1-5; v_call: TRBV5-1; clone_size: once
cdr3_nt: TGCGCCAGCAGCCCCCGGCCGGGACAGGGATATCAGCCCCAGCATTTT; cdr3_aa: CASSPRPGQGYQPQHF; d_call: TRBD1; j_call: TRBJ1-5; v_call: TRBV5-1; clone_size: -
cdr3_nt: TGTGCCAGCAGTCTCCCGGGCGTCGCGAACACCGGGGAGCTGTTTTTT; cdr3_aa: CASSLPGVANTGELFF; d_call: -; j_call: TRBJ2-2; v_call: TRBV5-4; clone_size: few
cdr3_nt: TGCAGTGCTAGAGGAAACAGGGAATACGAGCAGTACTTC; cdr3_aa: CSARGNREYEQYF; d_call: -; j_call: TRBJ2-7; v_call: TRBV20-1; clone_size: -
cdr3_nt: TGCGCCAGCAGCTTGGTGACAGGGGATGTCGCTGAAGCTTTCTTT; cdr3_aa: CASSLVTGDVAEAFF; d_call: TRBD1; j_call: TRBJ1-1; v_call: TRBV5-1; clone_size: many
cdr3_nt: TGTGCCACCAGTGATTTAAAGAACGGGGAGCTGTTTTTT; cdr3_aa: CATSDLKNGELFF; d_call: -; j_call: TRBJ2-2; v_call: TRBV24-1; clone_size: -
cdr3_nt: TGTGCCAGCAGCCATTACGCCGCAGGGGACCCCTCCTACGAGCAGTACTTC; cdr3_aa: CASSHYAAGDPSYEQYF; d_call: -; j_call: TRBJ2-7; v_call: TRBV3-1; clone_size: few
cdr3_nt: TGTGCCAGCAGCCCCTTCCACAATGAGCAGTTCTTC; cdr3_aa: CASSPFHNEQFF; d_call: -; j_call: TRBJ2-1; v_call: TRBV7-9; clone_size: -
cdr3_nt: TGTGCCAGCAGCGCCGCCGGGACAGGGAGAGAAAATGAGCAGTTCTTC; cdr3_aa: CASSAAGTGRENEQFF; d_call: TRBD1; j_call: TRBJ2-1; v_call: TRBV9; clone_size: many
cdr3_nt: TGTGCCAGCAGCCGGGACAGGGGGCTTAACTATGGCTACACCTTC; cdr3_aa: CASSRDRGLNYGYTF; d_call: TRBD1; j_call: TRBJ1-2; v_call: TRBV6-1; clone_size: -
cdr3_nt: TGCGCCAGCAGCTTGGATTCCGGCCCTAGCTCGACAGATACGCAGTATTTT; cdr3_aa: CASSLDSGPSSTDTQYF; d_call: -; j_call: TRBJ2-3; v_call: TRBV5-1; clone_size: few
cdr3_nt: TGCGCCAGCAGCCAAATATCGCAGACCTACTCCTACGAGCAGTACTTC; cdr3_aa: CASSQISQTYSYEQYF; d_call: -; j_call: TRBJ2-7; v_call: TRBV4-1; clone_size: few
cdr3_nt: TGTGCCAGCATCCGCCGTGGGGGGGACACAGATACGCAGTATTTT; cdr3_aa: CASIRRGGDTDTQYF; d_call: TRBD2; j_call: TRBJ2-3; v_call: TRBV5-8; clone_size: -
cdr3_nt: TGTGCCAGCAGTCCCCAAGGGACAGTGAACACTGAAGCTTTCTTT; cdr3_aa: CASSPQGTVNTEAFF; d_call: TRBD1; j_call: TRBJ1-1; v_call: TRBV12-3/TRBV12-4; clone_size: many
cdr3_nt: TGTGCCAGCACCTCTGCTAGCGGGGGGGCCTGGGGGGAGCTGTTTTTT; cdr3_aa: CASTSASGGAWGELFF; d_call: TRBD2; j_call: TRBJ2-2; v_call: TRBV9; clone_size: few
cdr3_nt: TGTGCCAGCAGTGATCTCTCGGCGGGAAACACCATATATTTT; cdr3_aa: CASSDLSAGNTIYF; d_call: -; j_call: TRBJ1-3; v_call: TRBV2; clone_size: few
cdr3_nt: TGTGCCAGCAGCTTACATGGGGGGCTCTTTTCTGGGGCCAACGTCCTGACTTTC; cdr3_aa: CASSLHGGLFSGANVLTF; d_call: -; j_call: TRBJ2-6; v_call: TRBV11-1; clone_size: few
cdr3_nt: TGCAGTGCTCCTCACCCGCATCGCTCCTACAATGAGCAGTTCTTC; cdr3_aa: CSAPHPHRSYNEQFF; d_call: -; j_call: TRBJ2-1; v_call: TRBV20-1; clone_size: -
cdr3_nt: TGCGCCAGCAGCTTGGGAGAGGGGGATGGCGAGCAGTACTTC; cdr3_aa: CASSLGEGDGEQYF; d_call: -; j_call: TRBJ2-7; v_call: TRBV5-1; clone_size: few
cdr3_nt: TGCGCCAGCAGCTTGGTCCCTAGCGGACTGAACACCGGGGAGCTGTTTTTT; cdr3_aa: CASSLVPSGLNTGELFF; d_call: TRBD2; j_call: TRBJ2-2; v_call: TRBV5-1; clone_size: many
cdr3_nt: TGTGCCAGCAGCTCAAGGGGCGTAGCTTCCTATAATTCACCCCTCCACTTT; cdr3_aa: CASSSRGVASYNSPLHF; d_call: -; j_call: TRBJ1-6; v_call: TRBV7-2; clone_size: many
cdr3_nt: TGTGCCAGCAGTTTAATCGGTTTGACACCCCTCCACTTT; cdr3_aa: CASSLIGLTPLHF; d_call: -; j_call: TRBJ1-6; v_call: TRBV12-3/TRBV12-4; clone_size: few
cdr3_nt: TGTGCCAGCAGCCCCGACAGGGCCGAGGCTGAAGCTTTCTTT; cdr3_aa: CASSPDRAEAEAFF; d_call: TRBD1; j_call: TRBJ1-1; v_call: TRBV12-3/TRBV12-4; clone_size: many
cdr3_nt: TGCGCCAGCAGCCCGTTCGGGACTAGCGGGGGCCAGGAGCAGTTCTTC; cdr3_aa: CASSPFGTSGGQEQFF; d_call: TRBD2; j_call: TRBJ2-1; v_call: TRBV4-1; clone_size: -
cdr3_nt: TGTGCCAGCTCTCCCCCACTACCGCGGGACAAAGACAATGAGCAGTTCTTC; cdr3_aa: CASSPPLPRDKDNEQFF; d_call: -; j_call: TRBJ2-1; v_call: TRBV25-1; clone_size: few